Here is one TCR beta chain with its context. The source of the sample is a study of T-cell reconstitution after alpha-beta-depleted transplantation in children. Looked up from germline, CDR1 is DFQATT and CDR2 is SNEGSKA (reference sequence). This CDR3 has 20 residues. With V trimmed by 3 bases and J by 0 bases, 12 bases remained unmatched. Unique molecular identifiers were used in preparing the TCRbeta library. MiXCR, applied by TCRdb to the PCR reads, yields one record per CDR3 protein. Of approximately 400,000 distinct CDR3 sequences in the sample, around 15% were seen once. The source material was PBMCs, mostly from graft donor cells, sampled 360 days after TCRalphabeta/CD19-depleted stem cell transplant. The sequence came from a boy in the first two years of life who had a stem cell transplant for Wiskott-Aldrich syndrome, so the T cells may come from the graft donor. The chain uses TRBV20-1 and TRBJ2-1, with 15 bases lining up with TRBD2. CDR3 loop: CSASPSGLAGGPSSYNEQFF. CDR3 in DNA: TGCAGTGCTAGCCCCTCGGGACTAGCGGGAGGCCCCAGCTCCTACAATGAGCAGTTCTTC.